This entry concerns a single T cell receptor (beta chain). Its target is unknown. This sample was taken from a study of shared clonotypes between healthy human individuals. Study-wide findings and caveats: It was only blood that was sampled, and tissue repertoires likely differ.

Genomic DNA from each subset was divided evenly over several immunoSEQ plates. The input for sorted-subset replicate PCRs was approximately 190 ng DNA, approximately 30,000 T cell genomes. Using immunoSEQ multiplex PCR, the repertoire was profiled, and TCRdb retains in-frame clones only, with some absent. The table includes some 790,000 clones, 55% to 75% detected once. Germline V CDR1 and CDR2: SGHVS, FNYEAQ. The V gene end was trimmed by 5 bases and the J gene end by 1 base; junction bases not matched to a gene: 10. The CDR3 has 17 residues. All participating donors were Caucasian adults from Nashville, Tennessee.

The sequence was obtained from a woman younger than 45 in good health. The chain links TRBV7-6 to TRBJ2-2, with 7 bases matching TRBD2. What was sequenced was memory CD4+ T cells sorted from blood. Specified subset: CD45RA-negative fraction. In DNA, the CDR3 is TGTGCCAGCAGCCAAGATAGCGGGTACCTGAACACCGGGGAGCTGTTTTTT. It encodes CASSQDSGYLNTGELFF.